These 26 T cell receptor beta chains came from one sample sequenced in a study of CD8+CD57+ T cells in acquired aplastic anemia. Genomic DNA was employed as the template in profiling TCR beta VDJ and CDR3. Each CDR3 protein is one row after TCRdb ran MiXCR on the reads. The sample contains around 190,000 distinct CDR3 sequences, nearly 50% of which appear only once. Patients sequenced had flow cytometry evidence of CD8+CD57+ cell expansion. Source material: sorted CD4+, CD8+, or CD8+CD57+ T cells (not recorded which) from PBMCs. The receptors shown here come from a human donor with aplastic anemia.

The genes are TRBV20-1 and TRBJ1-3; D is unclear. This CDR3 region has 13 residues. The germline V and J ends were trimmed by 1 base and 2 bases, with 6 bases remaining between them. Looked up from germline, CDR1 is DFQATT and CDR2 is SNEGSKA (reference sequence). The CDR3 bases are TGCAGTGCTAGAGGGAGGGCTGGAAACACCATATATTTT. It encodes CSARGRAGNTIYF.

Concerning this clonotype: Compared with germline, one end of the junction differs, possibly owing to a read error. The chain is built from TRBV15 and TRBJ1-1, with 11 bases lining up with TRBD1. CDR3 size: 18 residues. Germline CDR1 reads LNHNV; CDR2 reads YYDKDF (reference sequence). The CDR3 DNA sequence: TGTGCCACCAGCAGAGGAAGGGGACAGGGGGTCCTGAACAGTGAAGCTTTCTTT. Translating gives CATSRGRGQGVLNSEAFF.

This clonotype occurred a few times. The chain's CDR3 is CSVDPGQGIGSEQYF. Here the CDR3 DNA reads TGCAGCGTCGACCCGGGACAGGGTATAGGATCCGAGCAGTACTTC. V is TRBV29-1 and J is TRBJ2-7; 9 nucleotides agree with TRBD1. J lost 6 bases, V lost 6 bases, and 15 bases had no gene match. Germline V lookup: CDR1 SQVTM, CDR2 ANQGSEA. This CDR3 has 15 amino acids.

This clonotype was detected ten times or more. This chain connects TRBV20-1 to TRBJ2-1; D is uncertain. CDR3 length equals 13 residues. Germline lookup yields CDR1 DFQATT and CDR2 SNEGSKA (reference sequence). V lost 0 bases to trimming and J lost 1 base, with 4 bases between them. This CDR3 reads CSARDASYNEQFF. Here the CDR3 DNA reads TGCAGTGCTAGAGATGCGTCCTACAATGAGCAGTTCTTC.

This clonotype was observed many times. The V call is TRBV19, the J call TRBJ1-2, with 8 bases identical to TRBD1. The CDR3 consists of 15 residues. The V gene end was trimmed by 2 bases and the J gene end by 4 bases; junction bases not matched to a gene: 6. Germline CDR1 and CDR2: LNHDA and SQIVND (reference sequence). As DNA, the CDR3 is TGTGCCAGTAGTATAAGACCAGGGGGCACCTATGGCTACACCTTC. Amino acids: CASSIRPGGTYGYTF.

The gene calls are TRBV9 and TRBJ2-5, with 8 nucleotides matching TRBD2. CDR3 length: 14 residues. V was clipped by 6 bases and J by 2 bases; unmatched bases: 6. Germline CDR1 SGDLS, CDR2 YYNGEE. CDR3 coding DNA: TGTGCCAGCAACCTCGGCGGGGGGCAAGAGACCCAGTACTTC. This codes for CASNLGGGQETQYF.

This sequence joins TRBV15 and TRBJ1-1; D uncertain. The length of the CDR3 is 14 residues. Trimming removed 2 bases at V and 4 bases at J, with 11 bases between. The germline V gene has CDR1 LNHNV and CDR2 YYDKDF (reference sequence). CDR3 bases: TGTGCCACCAGCAGATCGGGAGGATTCACTGAAGCTTTCTTT. Translated, it gives CATSRSGGFTEAFF.

This clonotype has more than one count but fewer than ten. The chain links TRBV20-1 to TRBJ2-3; D not resolved. The CDR3 contains 10 residues. CDR1 and CDR2 (germline): DFQATT, SNEGSKA (reference sequence). Trimming left V 6 bases short and J 2 bases short, with 3 bases between. DNA of the CDR3: TGCAGTGCCCTCACAGATACGCAGTATTTT. It specifies CSALTDTQYF.

The chain has TRBV5-1 and TRBJ2-2; D uncertain. This CDR3 region has 15 residues. V lost 0 bases and J lost 2, with 8 bases in between. Germline V CDR1 and CDR2: SGHRS, YFSETQ. CDR3 protein: CASSLGVINTGELFF. The CDR3 DNA reads TGCGCCAGCAGCTTGGGGGTGATTAACACCGGGGAGCTGTTTTTT. The full variable domain, its missing parts supplied by reference TRBV5-1 and TRBJ2-2, is KAGVTQTPRYLIKTRGQQVTLSCSPISGHRSVSWYQQTPGQGLQFLFEYFSETQRNKGNFPGRFSGRQFSNSRSEMNVSTLELGDSALYLCASSLGVINTGELFFGEGSRLTVL.

A few counts support this clonotype. This rearrangement joins TRBV20-1 to TRBJ2-7; TRBD1 matches 8 bases. J was trimmed by 0 bases and V by 3 bases; bases with no gene match: 7. The germline CDR1 and CDR2 sequences are DFQATT and SNEGSKA (reference sequence). The CDR3 has 15 residues. The CDR3 loop reads CSARTRGTGSYEQYF. CDR3 DNA sequence: TGCAGTGCTAGGACCAGAGGGACAGGCTCCTACGAGCAGTACTTC.

This clonotype is medium-sized. This chain uses TRBV2 with TRBJ1-3; D ambiguous. This CDR3 comprises 13 residues. Trimming took 7 bases from V and 4 from J, leaving 11 bases between them. Germline V gene data show CDR1 as SNHLY and CDR2 as FYNNEI. This CDR3 is CASTPKQGNTIYF. The CDR3 DNA sequence: TGTGCCAGCACCCCGAAGCAGGGAAACACCATATATTTT. The full variable domain, rest sourced from reference TRBV2 and TRBJ1-3, is EPEVTQTPSHQVTQMGQEVILRCVPISNHLYFYWYRQILGQKVEFLVSFYNNEISEKSEIFDDQFSVERPDGSNFTLKIRSTKLEDSAMYFCASTPKQGNTIYFGEGSWLTVV.

This chain uses TRBV28 with TRBJ1-5; 8 bases agree with TRBD1. Germline loops: CDR1 MDHEN, CDR2 SYDVKM. The CDR3 extends over 18 amino acids. The trim removed 7 bases at V and 0 bases at J, leaving 14 bases unmatched. The chain's CDR3 is CASNVQGVRLYSNQPQHF. DNA of the CDR3: TGTGCCAGCAACGTACAGGGGGTAAGGCTGTATAGCAATCAGCCCCAGCATTTT.

This sequence joins TRBV5-1 and TRBJ1-4; the match to TRBD1 covers 8 bases. The CDR3 is 16 amino acids. The ends lost 5 bases at V and 8 bases at J; junction bases unmatched: 14. Germline V gene sequence: CDR1 SGHRS, CDR2 YFSETQ. This chain's CDR3 is CASRNSGDRRGEKLFF. CDR3 coding DNA: TGCGCCAGCAGAAACTCAGGGGACAGGCGAGGCGAAAAACTGTTTTTT.

This rearrangement joins TRBV7-9 to TRBJ2-7; D remains unclear. The CDR3 has 10 residues. Trimming shortened V by 10 bases and J by 5 bases, and 9 bases separated the two germline ends. Germline CDR1 SEHNR, CDR2 FQNEAQ (reference sequence). In DNA form, the CDR3 reads TGTGCCATAGAGGTCCACGAGCAGTACTTC. The encoded protein is CAIEVHEQYF.

This sequence joins TRBV12-3 or TRBV12-4 and TRBJ2-7; 8 positions agree with TRBD1. This CDR3 has 15 residues. Losses at the gene ends were 6 bases for V and 3 bases for J; bases not matched to a gene: 10. The CDR3: CASREGQAGIYEQYF. Here the CDR3 DNA reads TGTGCCAGCAGGGAGGGACAGGCTGGCATCTACGAGCAGTACTTC.

This clonotype was recorded many times. The chain carries TRBV15 and TRBJ2-7; no clear D gene. V lost 1 base, J lost 6 bases, and 4 bases lay in between. The CDR3 extends over 11 amino acids. CDR1 is LNHNV and CDR2 is YYDKDF in the germline V gene (reference sequence). The CDR3 DNA reads TGTGCCACCAGCAGAGTTAGCGAGCAGTACTTC. Encoded protein: CATSRVSEQYF.

There are many counts of this clonotype. The rearrangement uses TRBV9 and TRBJ2-3; 11 bases are a match to TRBD2. From germline, CDR1 is SGDLS and CDR2 YYNGEE. There are 17 residues in the CDR3. The junction had 8 bases not matched to a gene; V was cut back by 0 bases and J by 5 bases. CDR3 in amino acids: CASSVALAGGLRDTQYF. The CDR3 DNA reads as TGTGCCAGCAGCGTAGCTTTAGCGGGGGGGCTTAGAGATACGCAGTATTTT.

This clonotype was counted a few times. The rearrangement uses TRBV20-1 and TRBJ2-5, with D hard to call. The V end was cut by 3 bases, the J end by 2 bases, with 10 bases between. The germline V gene has CDR1 DFQATT and CDR2 SNEGSKA (reference sequence). This CDR3 spans 13 amino acids. CDR3 amino acids: CSASHGTQETQYF. CDR3 sequence (DNA): TGCAGTGCTAGTCACGGAACTCAAGAGACCCAGTACTTC.

This clonotype was observed at least ten times. V gene TRBV27 combines with J gene TRBJ2-5; 9 positions match TRBD1. V was clipped by 1 base and J by 5 bases; unmatched bases: 8. CDR3 length equals 16 residues. CDR1 is MNHEY, CDR2 SMNVEV, per germline (reference sequence). The CDR3, as DNA: TGTGCCAGCAGTTTATTGGGGACAGGGTTTGGTGAGACCCAGTACTTC. It codes for CASSLLGTGFGETQYF.

This clonotype was picked up many times. This chain links TRBV20-1 with TRBJ2-5, with D possibly matching TRBD2 (6 bases). The length of the CDR3 is 13 residues. The V gene's germline CDR1 is DFQATT and CDR2 SNEGSKA (reference sequence). V lost 3 bases and J lost 5, with 13 bases in between. CDR3 DNA sequence: TGCAGTGCTAGTCGGGGGAGTGGGGAGACCCAGTACTTC. Translation: CSASRGSGETQYF.

This clonotype was picked up many times. The chain recombines TRBV10-3 with TRBJ2-2, with D maybe TRBD2 (6 bases). V gave up 7 bases and J gave up 6 bases, with 15 bases separating them. Germline V gives CDR1 ENHRY, CDR2 SYGVKD. This CDR3 is built from 14 residues. Written as DNA, the CDR3 is TGTGCCATCAAAGGGACTCCCGGGGCCGGGGAGCTGTTTTTT. Its protein product is CAIKGTPGAGELFF.

The chain uses TRBV24-1 and TRBJ2-5; D unclear. This CDR3 is 17 amino acids long. Germline CDR1 and CDR2: KGHDR and SFDVKD. The V and J ends lost 5 bases and 1 base respectively, with 19 bases between them. The CDR3 region is CATSGGAAGPIQETQYF. CDR3 DNA sequence: TGTGCCACCAGTGGGGGTGCCGCTGGTCCCATCCAAGAGACCCAGTACTTC.

The rearrangement links TRBV24-1 to TRBJ1-6, with TRBD1 identical over 9 bases. Germline values: CDR1 KGHDR, CDR2 SFDVKD. J lost 12 bases, V lost 3 bases, and 11 bases had no gene match. CDR3 length: 16 residues. The CDR3 DNA is TGTGCCACCAGTGATCTCACCGACTACAGGGGGCGACCCCTCCACTTT. This codes for CATSDLTDYRGRPLHF.

This clonotype was counted many times. The chain recombines TRBV12-3 or TRBV12-4 with TRBJ1-2, with D unresolved. V was cut by 1 base and J by 8 bases, with 11 bases left in between. This CDR3 region has 13 residues. The CDR3 loop reads CASSLVTREGYTF. The CDR3 nucleotides are TGTGCCAGCAGTTTAGTCACAAGGGAGGGCTACACCTTC.

The V call is TRBV7-9, the J call TRBJ1-1; D is unclear. V gave up 5 bases and J gave up 7 bases, with 5 bases separating them. This CDR3 region has 10 residues. Germline V gives CDR1 SEHNR, CDR2 FQNEAQ (reference sequence). The chain's CDR3 is CASSADEAFF. CDR3 DNA: TGTGCCAGCAGCGCAGATGAAGCTTTCTTT.

This sequence joins TRBV24-1 and TRBJ1-2; unclear D gene. The CDR3 totals 15 residues. V shed 2 bases and J shed 2 bases, with 11 bases lying between them. CDR1 KGHDR and CDR2 SFDVKD come from the germline V gene. Here the CDR3 reads CATSDSIGGNYGYTF. CDR3 DNA sequence: TGTGCCACCAGTGATTCGATAGGTGGAAACTATGGCTACACCTTC.